The T cell receptor beta chain under discussion was sequenced for a study of CD8 T cells in Susac syndrome. V lost 10 bases, J lost 6 bases, and 18 bases lay in between. The CDR3 sequence is 13 residues long. Germline V CDR1 and CDR2: MDHEN, SYDVKM. When the RNA was reverse transcribed, random hexamers were used with an input of roughly 0.5 to 1 ug. TCRdb reprocessed the immunoSEQ multiplex PCR reads via MiXCR and lists one record per CDR3 protein. Of about 60,000 distinct CDR3 sequences listed, 90% to 95% are singletons. The authors carried out high-throughput sequencing of TCR beta. They applied it to CD8+ and CD4+ T cells obtained from blood.

The TCR sequence derives from a human donor with multiple sclerosis. The chain couples TRBV28 to TRBJ2-5; no firm D call. Sequencing used CD8+ T cells from PBMCs. As DNA, the CDR3 is TGTGCCACCTCCCAAGGGCCCTTCAAGACCCAGTACTTC. Its protein is CATSQGPFKTQYF.